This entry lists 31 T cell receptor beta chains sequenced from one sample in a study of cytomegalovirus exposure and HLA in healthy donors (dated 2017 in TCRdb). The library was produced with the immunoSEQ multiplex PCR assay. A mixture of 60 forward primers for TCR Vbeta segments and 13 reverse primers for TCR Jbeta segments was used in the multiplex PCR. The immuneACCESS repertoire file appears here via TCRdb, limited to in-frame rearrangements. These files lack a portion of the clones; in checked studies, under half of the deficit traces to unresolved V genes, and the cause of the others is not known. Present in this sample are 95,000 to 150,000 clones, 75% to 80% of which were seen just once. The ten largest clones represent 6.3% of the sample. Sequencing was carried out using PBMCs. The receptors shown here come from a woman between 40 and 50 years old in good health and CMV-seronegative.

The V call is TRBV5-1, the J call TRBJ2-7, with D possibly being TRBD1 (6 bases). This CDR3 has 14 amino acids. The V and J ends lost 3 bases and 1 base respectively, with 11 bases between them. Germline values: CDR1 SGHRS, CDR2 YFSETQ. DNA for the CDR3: TGCGCCAGCAGCTCGGGACAACTATCCTACGAGCAGTACTTC. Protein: CASSSGQLSYEQYF.

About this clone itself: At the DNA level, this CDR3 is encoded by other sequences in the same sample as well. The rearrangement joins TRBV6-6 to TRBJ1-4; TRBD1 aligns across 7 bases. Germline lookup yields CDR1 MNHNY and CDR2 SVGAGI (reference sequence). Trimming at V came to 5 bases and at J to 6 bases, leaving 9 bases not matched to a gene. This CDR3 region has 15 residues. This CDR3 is CASSPPGTGDEKLFF. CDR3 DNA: TGTGCCAGCAGTCCCCCGGGCACAGGGGATGAAAAACTGTTTTTT.

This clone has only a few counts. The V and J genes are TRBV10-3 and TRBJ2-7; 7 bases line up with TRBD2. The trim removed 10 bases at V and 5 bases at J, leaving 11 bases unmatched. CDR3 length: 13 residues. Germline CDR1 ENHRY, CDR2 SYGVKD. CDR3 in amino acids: CATLFGGNDEQYF. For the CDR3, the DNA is TGTGCCACCCTTTTCGGGGGGAACGACGAGCAGTACTTC.

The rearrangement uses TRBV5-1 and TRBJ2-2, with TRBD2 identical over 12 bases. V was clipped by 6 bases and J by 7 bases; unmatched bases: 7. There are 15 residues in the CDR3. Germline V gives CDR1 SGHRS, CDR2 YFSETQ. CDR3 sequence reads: CASKRTSGENGELFF. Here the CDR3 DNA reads TGCGCCAGCAAACGGACTAGCGGGGAGAACGGGGAGCTGTTTTTT.

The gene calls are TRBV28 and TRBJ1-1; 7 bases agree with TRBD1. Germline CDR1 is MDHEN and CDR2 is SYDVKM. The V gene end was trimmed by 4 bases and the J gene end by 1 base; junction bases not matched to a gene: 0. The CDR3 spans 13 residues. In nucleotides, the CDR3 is TGTGCCAGCAGTTGGACAGGGAACACTGAAGCTTTCTTT. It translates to CASSWTGNTEAFF.

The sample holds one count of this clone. CDR3 protein: CASSLDRGPAEQYF. The CDR3 DNA reads as TGCGCCAGCAGCCTGGACAGGGGACCCGCTGAGCAGTACTTC. The genes are TRBV5-1 and TRBJ2-7; 9 nucleotides match TRBD1. Germline V gives CDR1 SGHRS, CDR2 YFSETQ. V dropped 4 bases and J dropped 7; count of bases not matched to a gene: 9. This CDR3 contains 14 residues.

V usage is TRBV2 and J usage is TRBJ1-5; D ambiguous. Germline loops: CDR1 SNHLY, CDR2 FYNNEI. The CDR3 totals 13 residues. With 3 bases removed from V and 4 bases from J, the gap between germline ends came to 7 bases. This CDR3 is CASSDGENQPQHF. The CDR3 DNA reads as TGTGCCAGCAGTGACGGGGAGAATCAGCCCCAGCATTTT.

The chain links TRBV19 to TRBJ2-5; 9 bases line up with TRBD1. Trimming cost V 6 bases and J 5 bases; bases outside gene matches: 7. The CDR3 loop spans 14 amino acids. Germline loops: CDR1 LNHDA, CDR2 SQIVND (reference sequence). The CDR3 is CASSPTGGTETQYF. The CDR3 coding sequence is TGTGCCAGTAGCCCCACAGGGGGCACGGAGACCCAGTACTTC.

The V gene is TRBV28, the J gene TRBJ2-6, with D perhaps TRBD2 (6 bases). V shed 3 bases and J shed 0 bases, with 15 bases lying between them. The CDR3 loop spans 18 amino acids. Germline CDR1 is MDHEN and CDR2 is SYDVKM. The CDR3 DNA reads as TGTGCCAGCAGTTTTGTCGCAGGGAGGACCTCTGGGGCCAACGTCCTGACTTTC. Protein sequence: CASSFVAGRTSGANVLTF. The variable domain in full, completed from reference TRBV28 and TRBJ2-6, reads DVKVTQSSRYLVKRTGEKVFLECVQDMDHENMFWYRQDPGLGLRLIYFSYDVKMKEKGDIPEGYSVSREKKERFSLILESASTNQTSMYLCASSFVAGRTSGANVLTFGAGSRLTVL.

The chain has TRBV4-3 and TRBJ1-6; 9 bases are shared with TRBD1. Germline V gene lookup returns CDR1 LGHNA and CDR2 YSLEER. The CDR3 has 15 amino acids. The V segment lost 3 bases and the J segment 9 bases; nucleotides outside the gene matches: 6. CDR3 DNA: TGCGCCAGCAGCCAGGAAGGGACAGGGAGTTCACCCCTCCACTTT. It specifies CASSQEGTGSSPLHF.

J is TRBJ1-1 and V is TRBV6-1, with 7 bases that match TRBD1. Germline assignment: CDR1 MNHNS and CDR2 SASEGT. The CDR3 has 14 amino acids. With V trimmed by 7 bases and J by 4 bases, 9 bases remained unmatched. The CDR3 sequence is CASIPEGAVTEAFF. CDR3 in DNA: TGTGCCAGCATACCAGAGGGGGCGGTCACTGAAGCTTTCTTT.

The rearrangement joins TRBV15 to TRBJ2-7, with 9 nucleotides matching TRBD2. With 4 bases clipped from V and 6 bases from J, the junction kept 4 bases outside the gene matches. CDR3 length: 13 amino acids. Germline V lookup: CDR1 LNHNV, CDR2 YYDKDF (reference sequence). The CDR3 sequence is CATSNLAGSEQYF. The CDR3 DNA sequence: TGTGCCACCAGCAATCTAGCGGGAAGCGAGCAGTACTTC.

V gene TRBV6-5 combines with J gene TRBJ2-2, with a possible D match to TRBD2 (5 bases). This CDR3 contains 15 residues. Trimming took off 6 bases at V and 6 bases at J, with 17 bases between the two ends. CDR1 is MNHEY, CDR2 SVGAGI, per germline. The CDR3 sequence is CASSPEGLGPGELFF. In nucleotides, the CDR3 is TGTGCCAGCAGCCCTGAGGGCCTAGGGCCCGGGGAGCTGTTTTTT.

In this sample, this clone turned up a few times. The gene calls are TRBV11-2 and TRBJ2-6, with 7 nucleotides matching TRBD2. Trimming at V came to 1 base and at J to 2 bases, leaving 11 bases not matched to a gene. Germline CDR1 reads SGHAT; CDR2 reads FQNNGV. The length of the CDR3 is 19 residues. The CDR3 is CASSLVWGGEKTGANVLTF. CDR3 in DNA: TGTGCCAGCAGCTTAGTCTGGGGGGGAGAAAAGACTGGGGCCAACGTCCTGACTTTC.

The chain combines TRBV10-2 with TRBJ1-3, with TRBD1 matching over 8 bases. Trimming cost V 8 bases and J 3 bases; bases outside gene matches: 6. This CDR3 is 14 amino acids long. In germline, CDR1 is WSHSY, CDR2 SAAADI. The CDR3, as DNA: TGCGCCAGCGGCAGGGGGCTCGATGGAAACACCATATATTTT. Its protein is CASGRGLDGNTIYF.

CDR3 coding DNA: TGTGCCAGCAGCAAAGGGGTTAGCACAGATACGCAGTATTTT. It translates to CASSKGVSTDTQYF. The chain carries TRBV6-6 and TRBJ2-3, with D perhaps matching TRBD1 (5 bases). This CDR3 has 14 amino acids. Looked up from germline, CDR1 is MNHNY and CDR2 is SVGAGI (reference sequence). Trimming took 6 bases from V and 0 from J, leaving 10 bases between them.

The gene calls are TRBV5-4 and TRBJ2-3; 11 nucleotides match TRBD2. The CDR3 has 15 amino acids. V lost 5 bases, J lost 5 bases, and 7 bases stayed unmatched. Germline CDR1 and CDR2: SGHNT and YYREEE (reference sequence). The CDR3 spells CASSYLGLAEDTQYF. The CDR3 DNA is TGTGCCAGCAGTTATCTGGGACTAGCGGAAGATACGCAGTATTTT.

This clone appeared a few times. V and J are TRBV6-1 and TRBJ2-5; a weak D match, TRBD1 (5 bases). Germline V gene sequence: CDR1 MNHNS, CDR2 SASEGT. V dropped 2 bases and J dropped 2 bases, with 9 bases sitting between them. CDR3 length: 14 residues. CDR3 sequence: CASSERGSQETQYF. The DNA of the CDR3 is TGTGCCAGCAGTGAAAGGGGCAGTCAAGAGACCCAGTACTTC.

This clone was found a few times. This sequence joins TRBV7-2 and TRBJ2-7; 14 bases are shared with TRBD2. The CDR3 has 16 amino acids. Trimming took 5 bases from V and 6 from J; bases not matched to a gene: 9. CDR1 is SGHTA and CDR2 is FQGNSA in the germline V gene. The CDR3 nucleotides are TGTGCCAGCAGCCCCCTGGGACTAGCGGGAGTAGGCGAGCAGTACTTC. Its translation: CASSPLGLAGVGEQYF.

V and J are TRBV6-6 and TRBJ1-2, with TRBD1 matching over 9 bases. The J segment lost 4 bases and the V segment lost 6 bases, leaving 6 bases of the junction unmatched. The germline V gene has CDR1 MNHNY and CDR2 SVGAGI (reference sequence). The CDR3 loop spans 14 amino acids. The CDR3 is CASSPTQGAYGYTF. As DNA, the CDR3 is TGTGCCAGCAGCCCGACACAGGGGGCCTATGGCTACACCTTC.

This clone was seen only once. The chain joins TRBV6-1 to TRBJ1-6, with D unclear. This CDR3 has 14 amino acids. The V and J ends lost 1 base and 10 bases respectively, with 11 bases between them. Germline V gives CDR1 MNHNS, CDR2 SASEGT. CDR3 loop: CASSEVGILSPLHF. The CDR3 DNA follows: TGTGCCAGCAGTGAAGTCGGGATTCTCTCACCCCTCCACTTT.

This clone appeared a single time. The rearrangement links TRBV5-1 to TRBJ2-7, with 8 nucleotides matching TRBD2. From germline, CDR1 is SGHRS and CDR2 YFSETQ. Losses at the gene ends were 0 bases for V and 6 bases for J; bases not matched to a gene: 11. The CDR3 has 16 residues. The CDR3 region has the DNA TGCGCCAGCAGCTTGGGTGCGGGAGGAACAGTGGCCGAGCAGTACTTC. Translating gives CASSLGAGGTVAEQYF. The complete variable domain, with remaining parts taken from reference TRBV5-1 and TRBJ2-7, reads KAGVTQTPRYLIKTRGQQVTLSCSPISGHRSVSWYQQTPGQGLQFLFEYFSETQRNKGNFPGRFSGRQFSNSRSEMNVSTLELGDSALYLCASSLGAGGTVAEQYFGPGTRLTVT.

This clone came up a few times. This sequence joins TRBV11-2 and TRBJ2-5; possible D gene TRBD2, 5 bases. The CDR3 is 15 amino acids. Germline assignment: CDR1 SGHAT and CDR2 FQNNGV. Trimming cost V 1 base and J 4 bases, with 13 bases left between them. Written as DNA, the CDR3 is TGTGCCAGCAGCTTAGGTGGTTTGAGGGTAGAGACCCAGTACTTC. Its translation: CASSLGGLRVETQYF.

DNA for the CDR3: TGTGCCAGCAGCTTGCCCGGGACAGGGACTAGGGAGACCCAGTACTTC. Its translation: CASSLPGTGTRETQYF. The chain combines TRBV7-9 with TRBJ2-5; tentative D call: TRBD1 (9 bases). There are 16 residues in the CDR3. Per germline, CDR1 SEHNR and CDR2 FQNEAQ (reference sequence). V lost 3 bases, J lost 5 bases, and 19 bases lay in between.

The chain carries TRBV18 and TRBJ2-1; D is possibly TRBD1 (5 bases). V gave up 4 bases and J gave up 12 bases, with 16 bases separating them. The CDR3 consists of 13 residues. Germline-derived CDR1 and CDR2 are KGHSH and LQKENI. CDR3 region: CASSRATAQGQFF. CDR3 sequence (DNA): TGTGCCAGCTCACGTGCAACGGCGCAGGGGCAGTTCTTC.

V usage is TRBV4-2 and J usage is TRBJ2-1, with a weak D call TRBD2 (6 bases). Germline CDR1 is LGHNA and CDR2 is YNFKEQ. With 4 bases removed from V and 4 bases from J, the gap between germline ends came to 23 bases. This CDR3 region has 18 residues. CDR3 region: CASSLPGAGTRLYNEQFF. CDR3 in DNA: TGTGCCAGCAGCCTCCCGGGAGCCGGGACGCGGTTATACAATGAGCAGTTCTTC.

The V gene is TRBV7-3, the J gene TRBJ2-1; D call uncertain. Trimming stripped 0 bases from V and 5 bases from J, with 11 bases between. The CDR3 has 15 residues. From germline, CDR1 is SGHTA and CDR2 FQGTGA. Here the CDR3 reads CASSLTWSVDNEQFF. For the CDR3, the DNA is TGTGCCAGCAGCTTAACCTGGTCCGTAGACAATGAGCAGTTCTTC.

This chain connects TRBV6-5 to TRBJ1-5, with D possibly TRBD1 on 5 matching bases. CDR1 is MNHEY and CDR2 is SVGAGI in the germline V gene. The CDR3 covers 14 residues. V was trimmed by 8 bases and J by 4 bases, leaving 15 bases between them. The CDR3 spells CASLGGEMNQPQHF. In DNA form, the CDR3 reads TGTGCCAGCTTGGGGGGGGAGATGAATCAGCCCCAGCATTTT.

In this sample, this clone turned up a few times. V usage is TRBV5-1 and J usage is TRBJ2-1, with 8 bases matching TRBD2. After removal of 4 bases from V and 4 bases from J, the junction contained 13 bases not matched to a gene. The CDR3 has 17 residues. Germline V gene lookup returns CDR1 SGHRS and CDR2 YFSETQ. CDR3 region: CASSPQTSGNPYNEQFF. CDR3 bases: TGCGCCAGCAGCCCCCAAACTAGCGGAAATCCATACAATGAGCAGTTCTTC.

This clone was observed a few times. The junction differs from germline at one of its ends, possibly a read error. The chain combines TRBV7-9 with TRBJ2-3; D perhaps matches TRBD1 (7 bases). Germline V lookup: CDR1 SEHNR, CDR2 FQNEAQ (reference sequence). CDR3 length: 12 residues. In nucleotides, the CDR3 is TGTTCCAGCAGCTTAGGAGGGGGCACGCAGTATTTT. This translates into CSSSLGGGTQYF.

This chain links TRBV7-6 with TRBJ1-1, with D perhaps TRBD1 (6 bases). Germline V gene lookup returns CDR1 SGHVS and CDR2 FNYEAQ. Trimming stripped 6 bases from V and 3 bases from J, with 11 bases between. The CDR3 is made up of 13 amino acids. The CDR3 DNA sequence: TGTGCCAGCAGGGACGGACAGTACACTGAAGCTTTCTTT. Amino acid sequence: CASRDGQYTEAFF. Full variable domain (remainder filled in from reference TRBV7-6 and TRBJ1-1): GAGVSQSPRYKVTKRGQDVALRCDPISGHVSLYWYRQALGQGPEFLTYFNYEAQQDKSGLPNDRFSAERPEGSISTLTIQRTEQRDSAMYRCASRDGQYTEAFFGQGTRLTVV.